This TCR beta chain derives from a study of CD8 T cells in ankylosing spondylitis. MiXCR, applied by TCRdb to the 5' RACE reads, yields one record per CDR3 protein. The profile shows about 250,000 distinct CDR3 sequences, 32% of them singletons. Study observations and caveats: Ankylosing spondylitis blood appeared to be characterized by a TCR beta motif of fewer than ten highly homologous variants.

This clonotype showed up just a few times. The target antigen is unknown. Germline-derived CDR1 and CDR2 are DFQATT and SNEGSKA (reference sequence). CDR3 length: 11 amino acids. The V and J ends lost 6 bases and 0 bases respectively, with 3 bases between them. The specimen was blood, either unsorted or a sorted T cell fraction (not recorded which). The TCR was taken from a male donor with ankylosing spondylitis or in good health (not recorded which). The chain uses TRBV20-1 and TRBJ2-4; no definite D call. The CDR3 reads CSAEAKNIQYF. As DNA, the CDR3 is TGCAGTGCGGAAGCCAAAAACATTCAGTACTTC.